These 7 T cell receptor beta chains were sequenced from one sample in a study of T cell responses to AZD1222 COVID-19 vaccine. The method was immunoSEQ multiplex PCR; TCRdb's version includes in-frame clones alone and lacks a portion of them. The profile shows about 88,000 clones, less than 90% of them singletons. Source: peripheral blood, taken 28 days after the second AZD1222 dose. These receptors came from an adult who received the AZD1222 COVID-19 vaccine.

The chain carries TRBV6-5 and TRBJ1-4; weak D call: TRBD1 (6 bases). The germline CDR1 and CDR2 sequences are MNHEY and SVGAGI. CDR3 length equals 13 residues. Trimming left V 6 bases short and J 8 bases short, with 13 bases between. CDR3 DNA: TGTGCCAGCAGGACGGACAGACGAGAAAAACTGTTTTTT. The encoded protein is CASRTDRREKLFF.

The CDR3 loop reads CASSYSGEYTEAFF. CDR3 sequence (DNA): TGTGCCAGCAGTTACAGCGGGGAATACACTGAAGCTTTCTTT. The chain employs TRBV6-5 and TRBJ1-1; D unresolved. Germline V CDR1 and CDR2: MNHEY, SVGAGI. V was pared by 2 bases and J by 3 bases, with 10 bases between. The CDR3 extends over 14 amino acids.

This clone was observed a single time. This chain links TRBV11-2 with TRBJ2-6; tentative D call: TRBD2 (6 bases). Trimming shortened V by 2 bases and J by 4 bases, and 15 bases separated the two germline ends. Germline CDR1 is SGHAT and CDR2 is FQNNGV. The CDR3 has 17 amino acids. The CDR3 loop reads CASSLFLLGGGANVLTF. CDR3 nucleotides: TGTGCCAGCAGCTTATTCCTGTTGGGAGGCGGGGCCAACGTCCTGACTTTC.

The chain combines TRBV12-3 or TRBV12-4 with TRBJ1-5, with TRBD1 matching over 7 bases. This CDR3 is built from 10 residues. The CDR3 reads CGQGYQPQHF. The CDR3 coding sequence is TGTGGACAGGGTTATCAGCCCCAGCATTTT.

The chain uses TRBV2 and TRBJ2-1, with a weak D call TRBD1 (6 bases). The ends were cut back, 6 bases at V and 5 bases at J, with 14 bases in the middle. Germline CDR1 is SNHLY and CDR2 is FYNNEI. CDR3 size: 14 residues. CDR3 bases: TGTGCCAGCAGGAAGGGACAAACAAACAATGAGCAGTTCTTC. This codes for CASRKGQTNNEQFF.

The chain couples TRBV5-5 to TRBJ1-2; D uncertain. The CDR3 is 15 amino acids. Germline assignment: CDR1 SGHKS and CDR2 YYEKEE (reference sequence). V dropped 4 bases and J dropped 2 bases, with 15 bases sitting between them. CDR3 sequence (DNA): TGTGCCAGCAGCCCCCTCGGGCAGATCAACTATGGCTACACCTTC. It translates to CASSPLGQINYGYTF. Drawing the rest from reference TRBV5-5 and TRBJ1-2, the complete variable domain is DAGVTQSPTHLIKTRGQQVTLRCSPISGHKSVSWYQQVLGQGPQFIFQYYEKEERGRGNFPDRFSARQFPNYSSELNVNALLLGDSALYLCASSPLGQINYGYTFGSGTRLTVV.

A remark on this clone: The sample holds other DNA sequences that translate to the same CDR3. The genes are TRBV18 and TRBJ2-7; tentatively, D is TRBD2 (5 bases). Trimming left V 6 bases short and J 3 bases short, with 9 bases between. The germline CDR1 and CDR2 sequences are KGHSH and LQKENI. The CDR3 has 12 amino acids. The CDR3 nucleotides are TGTGCCAGCTCCCCTGGGAGCTACGAGCAGTACTTC. The encoded protein is CASSPGSYEQYF.